This is a list of T cell receptor beta chains from one sample in a study of OX40 agonist ivuxolimab in advanced cancers. Profiled with immunoSEQ multiplex PCR; TCRdb holds only in-frame clones, not every one. The table records tens of thousands of clones, about four fifths of them present only once. The starting material was CD4+ or CD8+ T cells sorted from blood, obtained in a trial of the OX40 agonist ivuxolimab. These TCRs come from an adult with an advanced solid tumor such as melanoma, head and neck, liver or kidney cancer. The conserved cysteine and the conserved F or W are not part of the CDR3 here. The order of the fields is V gene, J gene, CDR3 protein.

V gene: TRBV7-6
J gene: TRBJ2-5
CDR3 protein: ASSLDVGVTQY

V gene: TRBV28
J gene: TRBJ2-3
CDR3 protein: AGQREREVGTQY

V gene: TRBV18
J gene: TRBJ2-5
CDR3 protein: ASSPEGRPTSQY

V gene: TRBV19
J gene: TRBJ2-2
CDR3 protein: ASVLGGMLTGELF

V gene: TRBV19
J gene: TRBJ2-1
CDR3 protein: ASSWGLHNEQF

V gene: TRBV28
J gene: TRBJ1-2
CDR3 protein: ASRAEGLRGYT

V gene: TRBV7-9
J gene: TRBJ1-4
CDR3 protein: ASIRSQGEKLF

V gene: TRBV19
J gene: TRBJ2-6
CDR3 protein: ASKVSGANVLT

V gene: TRBV15
J gene: TRBJ2-7
CDR3 protein: ATSGDGSEQY

V gene: TRBV11-2
J gene: TRBJ1-5
CDR3 protein: ASSHGTGQSQPQH

V gene: TRBV7-9
J gene: TRBJ2-3
CDR3 protein: ASSSDKRLPLFTDTQY

V gene: TRBV9
J gene: TRBJ1-2
CDR3 protein: ASSVNAPYGYT

V gene: TRBV7-2
J gene: TRBJ1-2
CDR3 protein: ASIPGVRQTPGGYT

V gene: TRBV7-9
J gene: TRBJ2-3
CDR3 protein: ASSLGPGGDTQY

V gene: TRBV7-9
J gene: TRBJ1-4
CDR3 protein: ATQGTNEKLF

V gene: TRBV7-3
J gene: TRBJ2-1
CDR3 protein: ASSRTSGPYNEQF

V gene: TRBV19
J gene: TRBJ1-6
CDR3 protein: ASSIGQRNSPLH

V gene: TRBV7-8
J gene: TRBJ1-1
CDR3 protein: ASSRQPVNTEAF

V gene: TRBV18
J gene: TRBJ1-1
CDR3 protein: ASSPPSRGGTEAF

V gene: TRBV6-1
J gene: TRBJ1-4
CDR3 protein: ASSGQQGGEKLF

V gene: TRBV6-5
J gene: TRBJ1-2
CDR3 protein: ASSYTWGASYGYT

V gene: TRBV30
J gene: TRBJ1-2
CDR3 protein: AWSVDPGANYGYT

V gene: TRBV11-2
J gene: TRBJ2-5
CDR3 protein: ASSLVAGGLETQY

V gene: TRBV18
J gene: TRBJ2-1
CDR3 protein: ASSPRSNEQF

V gene: TRBV6-6
J gene: TRBJ2-2
CDR3 protein: ASSHRGGNTGELF

V gene: TRBV28
J gene: TRBJ2-7
CDR3 protein: ASGSPAEEYEQY

V gene: TRBV25-1
J gene: TRBJ2-5
CDR3 protein: ASSESRTGDRSQY

V gene: TRBV18
J gene: TRBJ2-7
CDR3 protein: ASSPRQSLTYEQY

V gene: TRBV4-3
J gene: TRBJ2-3
CDR3 protein: ASSQEERDTDTQY

V gene: TRBV6-1
J gene: TRBJ2-1
CDR3 protein: ASRVGQGRYEQF

V gene: TRBV7-9
J gene: TRBJ2-5
CDR3 protein: ASSLGFSGGETQY

V gene: TRBV2
J gene: TRBJ2-3
CDR3 protein: ASSARRSYTDTQY

V gene: TRBV5-1
J gene: TRBJ2-1
CDR3 protein: ASSWAPGTNNEQF

V gene: TRBV18
J gene: TRBJ1-1
CDR3 protein: ASSPVSRNTEAF

V gene: TRBV7-2
J gene: TRBJ2-3
CDR3 protein: ASSPGRLAGGPSTDTQY

V gene: TRBV5-4
J gene: TRBJ2-2
CDR3 protein: ASTTGGAAYTGELF

V gene: TRBV18
J gene: TRBJ2-1
CDR3 protein: ASSWGTSYNEQF

V gene: TRBV11-2
J gene: TRBJ1-2
CDR3 protein: ASSLTGEDGYT

V gene: TRBV27
J gene: TRBJ2-7
CDR3 protein: ASMGGDNEQY

V gene: TRBV7-9
J gene: TRBJ2-3
CDR3 protein: ASSLEVDTQY